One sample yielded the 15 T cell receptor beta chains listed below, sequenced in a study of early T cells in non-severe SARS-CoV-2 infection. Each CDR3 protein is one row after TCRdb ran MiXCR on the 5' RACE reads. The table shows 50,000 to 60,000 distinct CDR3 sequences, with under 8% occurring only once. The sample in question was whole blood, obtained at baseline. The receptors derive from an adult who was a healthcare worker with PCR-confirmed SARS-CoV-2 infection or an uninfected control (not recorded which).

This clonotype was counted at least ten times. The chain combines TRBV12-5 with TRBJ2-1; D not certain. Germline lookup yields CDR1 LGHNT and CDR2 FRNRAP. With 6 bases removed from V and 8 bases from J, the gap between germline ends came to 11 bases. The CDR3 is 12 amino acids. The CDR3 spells CASGLSLDEQFF. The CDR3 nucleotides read TGTGCTAGTGGCCTTTCCCTGGATGAGCAGTTCTTC.

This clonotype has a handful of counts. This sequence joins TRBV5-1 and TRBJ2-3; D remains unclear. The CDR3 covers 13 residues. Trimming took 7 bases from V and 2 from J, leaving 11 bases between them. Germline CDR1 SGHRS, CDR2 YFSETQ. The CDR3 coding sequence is TGCGCCAGCGGGAATTCAGTCACAGATACGCAGTATTTT. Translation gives CASGNSVTDTQYF.

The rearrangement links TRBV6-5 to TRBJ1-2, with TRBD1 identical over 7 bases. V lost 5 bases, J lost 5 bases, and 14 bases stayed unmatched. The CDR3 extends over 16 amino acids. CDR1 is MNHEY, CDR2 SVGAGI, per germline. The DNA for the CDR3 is TGTGCCAGCAGTCCCTTGTTGGGAGGGGGCGGTTATGGCTACACCTTC. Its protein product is CASSPLLGGGGYGYTF.

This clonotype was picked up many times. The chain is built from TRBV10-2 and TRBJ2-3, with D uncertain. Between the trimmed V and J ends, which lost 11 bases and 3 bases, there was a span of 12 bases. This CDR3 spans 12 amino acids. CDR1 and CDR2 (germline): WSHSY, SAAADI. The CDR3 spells CASAPRTDTQYF. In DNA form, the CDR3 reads TGCGCCTCTGCTCCCCGGACAGATACGCAGTATTTT.

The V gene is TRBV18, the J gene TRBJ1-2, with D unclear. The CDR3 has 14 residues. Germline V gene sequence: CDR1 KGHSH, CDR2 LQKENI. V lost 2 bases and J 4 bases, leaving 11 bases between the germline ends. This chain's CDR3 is CASSPSTAGYGYTF. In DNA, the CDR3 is TGTGCCAGCTCACCATCCACCGCTGGCTATGGCTACACCTTC.

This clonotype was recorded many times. The CDR3 bases are TGCGCCAGCAGCTTCGAGCCGGGGGAACAGACCCAGTACTTC. The encoded protein is CASSFEPGEQTQYF. The chain employs TRBV5-1 and TRBJ2-5, with D maybe TRBD2 (6 bases). Germline CDR1 reads SGHRS; CDR2 reads YFSETQ. The CDR3 spans 14 residues. With 2 bases removed from V and 6 bases from J, the gap between germline ends came to 14 bases.

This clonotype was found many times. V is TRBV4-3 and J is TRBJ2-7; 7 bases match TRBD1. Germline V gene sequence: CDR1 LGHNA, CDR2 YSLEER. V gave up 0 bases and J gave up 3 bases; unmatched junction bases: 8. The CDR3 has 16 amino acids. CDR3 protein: CASSQDIRQGSYEQYF. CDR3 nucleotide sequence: TGCGCCAGCAGCCAAGATATAAGACAGGGCAGCTACGAGCAGTACTTC.

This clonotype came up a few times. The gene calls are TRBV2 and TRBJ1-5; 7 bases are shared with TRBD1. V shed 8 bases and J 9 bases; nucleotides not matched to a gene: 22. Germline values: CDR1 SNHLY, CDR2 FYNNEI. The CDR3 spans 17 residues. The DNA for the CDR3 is TGTGCCAGCGGGAGATTCACGGGGCAGGGGGACTTGAGGCCCCAGCATTTT. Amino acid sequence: CASGRFTGQGDLRPQHF.

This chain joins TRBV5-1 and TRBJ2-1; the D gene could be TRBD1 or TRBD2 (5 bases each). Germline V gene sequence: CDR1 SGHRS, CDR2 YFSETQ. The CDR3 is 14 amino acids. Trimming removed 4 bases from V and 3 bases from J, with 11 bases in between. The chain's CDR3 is CASSMGPRYNEQFF. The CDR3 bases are TGCGCCAGCAGCATGGGACCACGCTACAATGAGCAGTTCTTC. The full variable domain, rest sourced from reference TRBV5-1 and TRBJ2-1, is KAGVTQTPRYLIKTRGQQVTLSCSPISGHRSVSWYQQTPGQGLQFLFEYFSETQRNKGNFPGRFSGRQFSNSRSEMNVSTLELGDSALYLCASSMGPRYNEQFFGPGTRLTVL.

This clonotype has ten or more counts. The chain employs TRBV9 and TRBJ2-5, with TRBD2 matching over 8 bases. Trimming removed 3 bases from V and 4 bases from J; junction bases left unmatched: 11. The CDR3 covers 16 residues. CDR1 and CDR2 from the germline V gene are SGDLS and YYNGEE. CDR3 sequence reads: CASSEGMGLDRETQYF. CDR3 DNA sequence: TGTGCCAGCAGCGAGGGGATGGGACTAGATCGAGAGACCCAGTACTTC.

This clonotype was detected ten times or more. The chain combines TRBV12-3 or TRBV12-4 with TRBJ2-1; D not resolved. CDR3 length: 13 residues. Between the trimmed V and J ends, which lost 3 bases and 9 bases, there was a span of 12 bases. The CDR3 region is CASSLGARSEQFF. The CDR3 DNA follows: TGTGCCAGCAGTTTGGGTGCCAGGAGTGAGCAGTTCTTC.

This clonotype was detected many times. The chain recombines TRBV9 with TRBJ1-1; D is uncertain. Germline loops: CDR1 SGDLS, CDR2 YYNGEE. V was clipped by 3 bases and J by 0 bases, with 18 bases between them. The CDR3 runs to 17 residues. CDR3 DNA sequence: TGTGCCAGCAGCGAGACCCCTCACTCGAGGCTGAACACTGAAGCTTTCTTT. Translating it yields CASSETPHSRLNTEAFF.

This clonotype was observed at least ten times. The CDR3 reads CASSSAPSSNEQYF. The CDR3 bases are TGTGCCAGCAGCTCGGCCCCGAGTAGCAACGAGCAGTACTTC. The rearrangement uses TRBV7-2 and TRBJ2-7; D remains ambiguous. Trimming left V 4 bases short and J 5 bases short, with 15 bases between. There are 14 residues in the CDR3. Per the germline V gene, CDR1 is SGHTA and CDR2 is FQGNSA.

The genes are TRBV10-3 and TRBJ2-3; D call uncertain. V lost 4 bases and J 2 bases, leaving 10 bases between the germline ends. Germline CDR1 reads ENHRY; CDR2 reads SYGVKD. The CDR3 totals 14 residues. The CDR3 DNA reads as TGTGCCATCAGTGCGTCACAGTACACAGATACGCAGTATTTT. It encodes CAISASQYTDTQYF.

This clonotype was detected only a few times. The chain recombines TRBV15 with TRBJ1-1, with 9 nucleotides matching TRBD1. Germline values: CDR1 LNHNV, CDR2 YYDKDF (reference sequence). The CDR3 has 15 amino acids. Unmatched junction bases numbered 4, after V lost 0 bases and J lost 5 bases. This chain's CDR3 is CATSRDLTGGTEAFF. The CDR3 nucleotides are TGTGCCACCAGCAGAGATCTGACAGGGGGGACTGAAGCTTTCTTT.